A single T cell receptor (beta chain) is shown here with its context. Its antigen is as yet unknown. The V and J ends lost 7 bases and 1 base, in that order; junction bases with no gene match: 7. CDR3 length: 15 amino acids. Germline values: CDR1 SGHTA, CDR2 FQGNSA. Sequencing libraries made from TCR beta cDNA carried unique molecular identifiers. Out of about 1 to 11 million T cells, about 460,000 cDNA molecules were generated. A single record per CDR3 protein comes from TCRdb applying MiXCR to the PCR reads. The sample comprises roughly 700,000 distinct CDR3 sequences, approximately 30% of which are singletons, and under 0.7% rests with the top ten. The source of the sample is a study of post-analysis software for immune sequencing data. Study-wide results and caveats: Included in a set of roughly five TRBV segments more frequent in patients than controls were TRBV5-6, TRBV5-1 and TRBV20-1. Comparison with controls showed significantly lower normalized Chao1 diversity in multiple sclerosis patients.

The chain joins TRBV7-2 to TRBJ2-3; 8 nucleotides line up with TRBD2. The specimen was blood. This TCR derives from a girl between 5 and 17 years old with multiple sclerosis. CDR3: CASNSRGAGTDTQYF. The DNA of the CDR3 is TGTGCCAGCAACTCGCGGGGGGCTGGCACAGATACGCAGTATTTT.